These T cell receptor beta chains were read from a single sample in a study of shared clonotypes between healthy human individuals. Repertoires were generated with immunoSEQ multiplex PCR, while TCRdb's copy carries only in-frame clones and drops some. This table holds 2 million or so clones, 85% to 95% found once. The sequencing input was naive CD4+ T cells sorted from blood. The receptors derive from a man in his late teens or twenties in good health. The CDR3 runs from the conserved cysteine through the conserved F or W. Fields, in order: V gene, J gene, D gene, clone size, CDR3 DNA, CDR3 protein. The D gene is left open where the match is weak. Size values are once, few and many counts, or a class for expanded clones, and some rows have none.

V gene: TRBV18; J gene: TRBJ1-2; D gene: -; clone size: -; CDR3 DNA: TGTGCCAGCTCACCAGGTCGTCAGGAATATGGCTACACCTTC; CDR3 protein: CASSPGRQEYGYTF
V gene: TRBV5-1; J gene: TRBJ2-2; D gene: TRBD2; clone size: -; CDR3 DNA: TGCGCCAGCTTCCTCGGGGGGACCACCGGGGAGCTGTTTTTT; CDR3 protein: CASFLGGTTGELFF
V gene: TRBV18; J gene: TRBJ2-2; D gene: -; clone size: -; CDR3 DNA: TGTGCCAGCTCACCGCTCACTAGGGGTAACACCGGGGAGCTGTTTTTT; CDR3 protein: CASSPLTRGNTGELFF
V gene: TRBV18; J gene: TRBJ2-3; D gene: -; clone size: -; CDR3 DNA: TGTGCCAGCTCACCACCTTTAGGTGGGGGCACAGATACGCAGTATTTT; CDR3 protein: CASSPPLGGGTDTQYF
V gene: TRBV6-6; J gene: TRBJ1-6; D gene: -; clone size: -; CDR3 DNA: TGTGCCAGCAGCTCGGGCCTCTTTGCACCCCTCCACTTT; CDR3 protein: CASSSGLFAPLHF
V gene: TRBV27; J gene: TRBJ2-7; D gene: -; clone size: -; CDR3 DNA: TGTGCCAGCAGTTCGGTGAATTCCTACGAGCAGTACTTC; CDR3 protein: CASSSVNSYEQYF
V gene: TRBV7-2; J gene: TRBJ2-1; D gene: TRBD1; clone size: -; CDR3 DNA: TGTGCCAGCAGCATCCGAGGGACAGGGGGAGGGTTCAATGAGCAGTTCTTC; CDR3 protein: CASSIRGTGGGFNEQFF
V gene: TRBV6-1; J gene: TRBJ1-5; D gene: -; clone size: -; CDR3 DNA: TGTGCCAGCGCGGTCGGTCAGCCCCAGCATTTT; CDR3 protein: CASAVGQPQHF
V gene: TRBV7-2; J gene: TRBJ2-3; D gene: -; clone size: -; CDR3 DNA: TGTGCCACCGGGACAGACGGGGGGGCAGATACGCAGTATTTT; CDR3 protein: CATGTDGGADTQYF
V gene: TRBV21-1; J gene: TRBJ1-3; D gene: -; clone size: few; CDR3 DNA: TGTGCCAGCACCACCCCAACCGGGGGGTTCTCTGGAAACACCATATATTTT; CDR3 protein: CASTTPTGGFSGNTIYF
V gene: TRBV5-1; J gene: TRBJ2-7; D gene: TRBD1; clone size: -; CDR3 DNA: TGCGCCAGCAGCAGAGGGGACAGGTGGACCTACGAGCAGTACTTC; CDR3 protein: CASSRGDRWTYEQYF
V gene: TRBV29-1; J gene: TRBJ1-1; D gene: -; clone size: once; CDR3 DNA: TGCAGCGTCGAGGGCACTGAAGCTTTCTTT; CDR3 protein: CSVEGTEAFF
V gene: TRBV6-6; J gene: TRBJ2-7; D gene: TRBD1; clone size: -; CDR3 DNA: TGTGCCACCACCCCAGGGGGTCTAGGATCCTACGAGCAGTACTTC; CDR3 protein: CATTPGGLGSYEQYF
V gene: TRBV18; J gene: TRBJ1-1; D gene: -; clone size: -; CDR3 DNA: TGTGCCAGCTCACCACTGTTTGGCGGACCGAACACTGAAGCTTTCTTT; CDR3 protein: CASSPLFGGPNTEAFF
V gene: TRBV6-6; J gene: TRBJ1-1; D gene: TRBD1; clone size: few; CDR3 DNA: TGTGCCAGCAGTTACCCCGGACAGGGCGCTGAAGCTTTCTTT; CDR3 protein: CASSYPGQGAEAFF
V gene: TRBV25-1; J gene: TRBJ2-3; D gene: -; clone size: -; CDR3 DNA: TGTGCCAGCAGTGAATTAGCCGCTAGCGCCAGGGGAGATACGCGGTATTTT; CDR3 protein: CASSELAASARGDTRYF
V gene: TRBV10-1; J gene: TRBJ2-7; D gene: -; clone size: -; CDR3 DNA: TGCGCCAGCAGTGAGTCCATGGGCGAGCAGTACTTC; CDR3 protein: CASSESMGEQYF
V gene: TRBV2; J gene: TRBJ1-2; D gene: TRBD1; clone size: -; CDR3 DNA: TGTGCCAGCAGGGGCACGACAGGGTCTAACTATGGCTACACCTTC; CDR3 protein: CASRGTTGSNYGYTF
V gene: TRBV2; J gene: TRBJ2-7; D gene: TRBD2; clone size: -; CDR3 DNA: TGTGCCAGCAGAGGAGTAGCGGGGGCTGGGGAGCAGTACTTC; CDR3 protein: CASRGVAGAGEQYF
V gene: TRBV4-1; J gene: TRBJ2-1; D gene: TRBD1; clone size: -; CDR3 DNA: TGCGCCAGCAGCCGCCGCGCGACAGGGGGCCGCAATGAGCAGTTCTTC; CDR3 protein: CASSRRATGGRNEQFF
V gene: TRBV6-5; J gene: TRBJ2-2; D gene: TRBD1; clone size: -; CDR3 DNA: TGTGCCAGCAGAATGACAGGGGGCACCGGGGAGCTGTTTTTT; CDR3 protein: CASRMTGGTGELFF
V gene: TRBV30; J gene: TRBJ2-3; D gene: -; clone size: -; CDR3 DNA: TGTGCCTGGAGTGTACTGACCTGGGATACGCAGTATTTT; CDR3 protein: CAWSVLTWDTQYF
V gene: TRBV6-6; J gene: TRBJ2-1; D gene: -; clone size: -; CDR3 DNA: TGTGCCACCTCACCGGGGGCGGGACTTGAGCAGTTCTTC; CDR3 protein: CATSPGAGLEQFF
V gene: TRBV11-2; J gene: TRBJ2-6; D gene: -; clone size: -; CDR3 DNA: TGTGCCAGCAGCTTAACGGGGGCGGGGGCCAACGTCCTGACTTTC; CDR3 protein: CASSLTGAGANVLTF
V gene: TRBV6-5; J gene: TRBJ2-2; D gene: -; clone size: -; CDR3 DNA: TGTGCCAGCAGCCGAACGGGACAGAACACCGGGGAGCTGTTTTTT; CDR3 protein: CASSRTGQNTGELFF
V gene: TRBV5-5; J gene: TRBJ1-6; D gene: -; clone size: -; CDR3 DNA: TGTGCCAGCAGCACCGACAGTAATTCACCCCTCCACTTT; CDR3 protein: CASSTDSNSPLHF